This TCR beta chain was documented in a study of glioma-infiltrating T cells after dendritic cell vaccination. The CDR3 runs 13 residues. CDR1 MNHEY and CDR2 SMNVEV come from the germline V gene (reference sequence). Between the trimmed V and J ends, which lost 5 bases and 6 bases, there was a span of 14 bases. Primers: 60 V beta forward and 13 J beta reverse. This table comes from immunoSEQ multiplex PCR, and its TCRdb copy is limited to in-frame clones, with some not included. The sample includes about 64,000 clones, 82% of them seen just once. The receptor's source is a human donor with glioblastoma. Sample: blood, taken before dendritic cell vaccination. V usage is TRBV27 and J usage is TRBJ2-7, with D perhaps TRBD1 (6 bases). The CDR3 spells CASSPWTAGEQYF. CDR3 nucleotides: TGTGCCAGCAGTCCATGGACAGCCGGCGAGCAGTACTTC.